Each of the 7 T cell receptor beta chains below was sequenced from the same sample in a study of CD8+ T cells in alopecia areata. Treatment given: oral pan-JAK inhibitor, 5-10 mg twice daily. It was cDNA, reverse transcribed from extracted RNA, that served as the sequencing template. TCRdb's copy holds only in-frame clones and misses some; the assay was immunoSEQ multiplex PCR. The table lists roughly 200,000 clones, less than 50% of them singletons. Source: CD4+ T cells sorted from blood, taken at approximately week 39, from a patient treated with tofacitinib. These receptors all stem from a human donor with alopecia areata.

J is TRBJ1-1 and V is TRBV30; perhaps TRBD1 as D (6 bases). CDR1 is GTSNPN, CDR2 SVGIG, per germline (reference sequence). The CDR3 is made up of 14 amino acids. V was pared by 2 bases and J by 4 bases, with 14 bases between. The CDR3 spells CAWSSGRGVTEAFF. The CDR3 nucleotides read TGTGCCTGGAGTTCAGGCAGGGGAGTCACTGAAGCTTTCTTT.

This clone was found many times. The chain carries TRBV7-9 and TRBJ2-5; 12 bases align to TRBD1. V dropped 5 bases and J dropped 5; count of bases not matched to a gene: 6. The CDR3 consists of 15 residues. CDR1 is SEHNR and CDR2 is FQNEAQ in the germline V gene (reference sequence). In nucleotides, the CDR3 is TGTGCCAGCAGCGCGGGACAGGGGGCTTGGGAGACCCAGTACTTC. Translating it yields CASSAGQGAWETQYF.

The rearrangement links TRBV7-9 to TRBJ1-2, with unresolved D. V lost 1 base and J lost 8, with 11 bases in between. The CDR3 totals 13 residues. Germline loops: CDR1 SEHNR, CDR2 FQNEAQ (reference sequence). The CDR3 DNA reads as TGTGCCAGCAGCTTAGACGGCGCAGGAGGCTACACCTTC. Its translation is CASSLDGAGGYTF.

The V and J genes are TRBV4-3 and TRBJ2-2, with TRBD2 matching 10 bases. From germline, CDR1 is LGHNA and CDR2 YSLEER. The V segment lost 3 bases and the J segment 0 bases; nucleotides outside the gene matches: 7. The CDR3 spans 18 residues. The DNA of the CDR3 is TGCGCCAGCAGCCAGCGTAGCGGGAGGCACCCGAACACCGGGGAGCTGTTTTTT. Translated, it gives CASSQRSGRHPNTGELFF.

The J gene is TRBJ2-2, the V gene TRBV28; 11 nucleotides line up with TRBD2. From germline, CDR1 is MDHEN and CDR2 SYDVKM. V lost 5 bases and J lost 4; bases outside the gene matches: 6. CDR3 length equals 16 residues. CDR3 nucleotides: TGTGCCAGCAGTAAACTAGCGGGAGTCCCCACCGGGGAGCTGTTTTTT. As protein: CASSKLAGVPTGELFF.

V and J are TRBV6-9 and TRBJ2-3; the D gene could be TRBD1 or TRBD2 (5 bases each). CDR1 is MNHGY and CDR2 is SVAAGI in the germline V gene. V lost 7 bases and J 4 bases, leaving 9 bases between the germline ends. The CDR3 runs to 12 residues. CDR3 sequence: CASIEGPDTQYF. CDR3 bases: TGTGCCAGCATCGAGGGGCCAGATACGCAGTATTTT.

V and J are TRBV5-1 and TRBJ1-3; a weak D match, TRBD1 (5 bases). Germline CDR1 is SGHRS and CDR2 is YFSETQ. Trimming took 4 bases from V and 0 from J, leaving 11 bases between them. The CDR3 is 15 amino acids. CDR3 amino acids: CASSDQGTSGNTIYF. CDR3 sequence (DNA): TGCGCCAGCAGCGACCAAGGGACCTCTGGAAACACCATATATTTT.